Below, one T cell receptor beta chain is given with its context. The data were taken from a study of cytomegalovirus exposure and HLA in healthy donors. It was with 60 Vbeta and 13 Jbeta primers that the PCR ran. Clones were sequenced by immunoSEQ multiplex PCR, and TCRdb holds only the in-frame ones, with some missing. The sample holds roughly 130,000 clones, around 80% seen once. The CDR3 contains 15 residues. Germline CDR1 is MDHEN and CDR2 is SYDVKM. J gave up 2 bases and V 5 bases, and 6 bases lay outside the gene matches. Sequencing was performed on PBMCs. The sequence came from a woman in her thirties or forties in good health and CMV-seronegative. The rearrangement joins TRBV28 to TRBJ1-5; TRBD1 matches at 7 bases. CDR3 sequence (DNA): TGTGCCAGCAGTATTTACAGGGGTGGCAATCAGCCCCAGCATTTT. Residues: CASSIYRGGNQPQHF.